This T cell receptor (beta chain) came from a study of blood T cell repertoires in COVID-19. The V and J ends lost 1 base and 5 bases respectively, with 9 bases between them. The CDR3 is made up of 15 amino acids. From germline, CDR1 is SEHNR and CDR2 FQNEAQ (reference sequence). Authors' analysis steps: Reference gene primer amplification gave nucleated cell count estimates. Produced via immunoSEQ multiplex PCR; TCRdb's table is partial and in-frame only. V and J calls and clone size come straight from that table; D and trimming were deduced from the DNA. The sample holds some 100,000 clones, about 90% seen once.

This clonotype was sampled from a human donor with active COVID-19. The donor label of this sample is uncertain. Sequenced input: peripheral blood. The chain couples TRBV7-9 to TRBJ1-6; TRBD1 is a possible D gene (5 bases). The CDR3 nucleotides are TGTGCCAGCAGCTTAGGTATAGGGGATAATTCACCCCTCCACTTT. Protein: CASSLGIGDNSPLHF.